The 31 T cell receptor beta chains below were found in one sample sequenced in a study of blood T cells in healthy people across ages (dated by TCRdb to between 2015 and 2016). Libraries came from 5' RACE. Sequencing used an Illumina HiSeq 2500. A second PCR of roughly 7 to 12 cycles was performed with a sample-barcoded 5' primer and a J-beta primer mix. TCRdb reanalyzed the raw reads on its own, using fastp at Q25 for trimming and MiXCR for clone calling, and kept in-frame beta chains. Records with the same CDR3 protein are collapsed into one entry carrying the most frequent genes and DNA. The sample has fewer than 900,000 distinct CDR3 sequences on record, roughly two fifths of them singletons. The ten largest clones capture around 20% of the sample. Sequenced: blood. These receptors came from a woman in her sixties in good health.

The chain uses TRBV28 and TRBJ2-4; 10 nucleotides line up with TRBD1. J was trimmed by 9 bases and V by 3 bases; bases with no gene match: 11. This CDR3 has 16 amino acids. Germline lookup yields CDR1 MDHEN and CDR2 SYDVKM. In DNA, the CDR3 is TGTGCCAGCAGTTTGACCAGACAGGGGGCCGGGGCCATTCAGTACTTC. This gives the protein CASSLTRQGAGAIQYF.

This clonotype showed up just a few times. The genes are TRBV4-2 and TRBJ2-1, with unresolved D. Germline V CDR1 and CDR2: LGHNA, YNFKEQ. The ends were cut back, 2 bases at V and 3 bases at J, with 14 bases in the middle. This CDR3 spans 16 amino acids. CDR3 region: CASSQKESTDYNEQFF. The CDR3 nucleotides read TGTGCCAGCAGCCAAAAGGAGAGTACGGACTACAATGAGCAGTTCTTC.

The V call is TRBV27, the J call TRBJ1-2, with D possibly being TRBD1 (6 bases). V was clipped by 3 bases and J by 4 bases, with 15 bases between them. This CDR3 spans 15 amino acids. The germline CDR1 and CDR2 sequences are MNHEY and SMNVEV (reference sequence). CDR3 sequence reads: CASSFIPTGGYGYTF. The CDR3 region has the DNA TGTGCCAGCAGTTTTATCCCGACAGGCGGCTATGGCTACACCTTC.

The chain joins TRBV7-9 to TRBJ1-4; 7 nucleotides align to TRBD1. The CDR3 is 13 amino acids. J lost 7 bases, V lost 8 bases, and 7 bases had no gene match. CDR1 and CDR2 from the germline V gene are SEHNR and FQNEAQ (reference sequence). The CDR3 sequence is CASSDRAGEKLFF. CDR3 bases: TGTGCCAGCTCCGACAGGGCCGGTGAAAAACTGTTTTTT.

The chain links TRBV2 to TRBJ2-2; 7 nucleotides align to TRBD2. This CDR3 comprises 17 residues. The V segment lost 5 bases and the J segment 7 bases; nucleotides outside the gene matches: 16. Per germline, CDR1 SNHLY and CDR2 FYNNEI. CDR3 DNA: TGTGCCAGCAGTTGGACGGGAGCGGGGACCCTCGGCGGGGAGCTGTTTTTT. Protein: CASSWTGAGTLGGELFF.

This clonotype has more than one count but fewer than ten. This rearrangement joins TRBV20-1 to TRBJ1-6; 7 nucleotides align to TRBD1. Germline V gene data show CDR1 as DFQATT and CDR2 as SNEGSKA (reference sequence). V was clipped by 2 bases and J by 7 bases; unmatched bases: 14. The CDR3 contains 17 residues. The CDR3 coding sequence is TGCAGTGCTAGATCGACAGGGATACGATCGGGGAATTCACCCCTCCACTTT. Its translation: CSARSTGIRSGNSPLHF.

The V call is TRBV7-8, the J call TRBJ1-2, with 7 bases that match TRBD1. J gave up 3 bases and V 7 bases, and 8 bases lay outside the gene matches. Germline V CDR1 and CDR2: SGHVS, FQNEAQ. This CDR3 contains 14 residues. DNA of the CDR3: TGTGCCAGCAACGCAGGGGGGTCAGACTATGGCTACACCTTC. It translates to CASNAGGSDYGYTF.

The CDR3 DNA reads TGTGCCAGCAGCTTAGGGCAAGGAGGGGGCGGTAGCAATCAGCCCCAGCATTTT. Its translation is CASSLGQGGGGSNQPQHF. The V call is TRBV7-8, the J call TRBJ1-5, with TRBD1 identical over 7 bases. The junction had 9 bases not matched to a gene; V was cut back by 1 base and J by 0 bases. CDR1 is SGHVS and CDR2 is FQNEAQ in the germline V gene. The CDR3 runs 18 residues. The full variable domain, completed using reference TRBV7-8 and TRBJ1-5, is GAGVSQSPRYKVAKRGQDVALRCDPISGHVSLFWYQQALGQGPEFLTYFQNEAQLDKSGLPSDRFFAERPEGSVSTLKIQRTQQEDSAVYLCASSLGQGGGGSNQPQHFGDGTRLSIL.

The V and J genes are TRBV5-5 and TRBJ1-5, with D hard to call. Germline lookup yields CDR1 SGHKS and CDR2 YYEKEE (reference sequence). Trimming removed 0 bases from V and 0 bases from J, with 13 bases in between. The CDR3 runs to 17 residues. The CDR3 region has the DNA TGTGCCAGCAGCTTGGCCGGTGGACGGTATAGCAATCAGCCCCAGCATTTT. It translates to CASSLAGGRYSNQPQHF.

The V and J genes are TRBV20-1 and TRBJ2-1, with D hard to call. The V and J ends lost 3 bases and 1 base respectively, with 10 bases between them. CDR3 length equals 14 residues. CDR1 is DFQATT, CDR2 SNEGSKA, per germline (reference sequence). In nucleotides, the CDR3 is TGCAGTGCTAGGGAGACACCTTCCTACAATGAGCAGTTCTTC. Translated, it gives CSARETPSYNEQFF.

The V and J genes are TRBV4-1 and TRBJ2-5, with D maybe TRBD2 (5 bases). Germline CDR1 and CDR2: MGHRA and YSYEKL. V was clipped by 0 bases and J by 5 bases, with 13 bases between them. The CDR3 contains 15 residues. The CDR3 coding sequence is TGCGCCAGCAGCCAAGAAGAGGGTAGCTGGGAGACCCAGTACTTC. Translating it yields CASSQEEGSWETQYF.

This clonotype was picked up a small number of times. The CDR3 region has the DNA TGCGCCAGCAGCCAAGATACACTAGCGGGAGGATACAATGAGCAGTTCTTC. As protein: CASSQDTLAGGYNEQFF. This chain connects TRBV4-3 to TRBJ2-1, with 12 nucleotides matching TRBD2. After removal of 0 bases from V and 4 bases from J, the junction contained 4 bases not matched to a gene. The germline V gene has CDR1 LGHNA and CDR2 YSLEER. This CDR3 is 17 amino acids long.

This chain connects TRBV7-2 to TRBJ2-5; D is ambiguous. The CDR3 is 13 residues long. Germline V gene data show CDR1 as SGHTA and CDR2 as FQGNSA. The V and J ends lost 5 bases and 11 bases respectively, with 18 bases between them. The CDR3 here is CASSHWERNEQYF. DNA of the CDR3: TGTGCCAGCAGCCATTGGGAAAGAAATGAGCAGTACTTC.

This chain connects TRBV28 to TRBJ1-4, with unresolved D. The CDR3 length is 12 residues. V was clipped by 6 bases and J by 8 bases, with 10 bases between them. The germline gives CDR1 MDHEN, CDR2 SYDVKM. The chain's CDR3 is CASRKPWEKLFF. The DNA for the CDR3 is TGTGCCAGCAGAAAGCCATGGGAAAAACTGTTTTTT.

This clonotype was seen repeatedly, ten times or more. V gene TRBV20-1 combines with J gene TRBJ2-7; no clear D. Germline loops: CDR1 DFQATT, CDR2 SNEGSKA (reference sequence). This CDR3 region has 13 residues. The V and J ends lost 4 bases and 3 bases respectively, with 13 bases between them. The DNA for the CDR3 is TGCAGTGCTAAAGGCGAAGGCCTCTACGAGCAGTACTTC. This gives the protein CSAKGEGLYEQYF.

The V gene is TRBV30, the J gene TRBJ2-7; a weak D match, TRBD2 (6 bases). V lost 1 base and J 7 bases, leaving 11 bases between the germline ends. This CDR3 contains 12 residues. The germline CDR1 and CDR2 sequences are GTSNPN and SVGIG (reference sequence). This CDR3 reads CAWSAPRGEQYF. The CDR3 bases are TGTGCCTGGAGTGCACCCCGGGGGGAGCAGTACTTC.

This clonotype has ten or more counts. V gene TRBV9 combines with J gene TRBJ2-5, with D maybe TRBD2 (6 bases). Germline assignment: CDR1 SGDLS and CDR2 YYNGEE. This CDR3 contains 15 residues. V lost 0 bases, J lost 5 bases, and 14 bases lay in between. The CDR3 DNA follows: TGTGCCAGCAGCGTAGCCGGCGGGGTCGTCGAGACCCAGTACTTC. Its translation is CASSVAGGVVETQYF.

This clonotype has just a few counts. The chain employs TRBV27 and TRBJ2-5, with D unclear. Germline V lookup: CDR1 MNHEY, CDR2 SMNVEV (reference sequence). The CDR3 covers 13 residues. Trimming stripped 2 bases from V and 3 bases from J, with 7 bases between. CDR3 in amino acids: CASSLTGKETQYF. The CDR3 DNA sequence: TGTGCCAGCAGTTTAACCGGAAAAGAGACCCAGTACTTC.

The chain has TRBV25-1 and TRBJ2-4; D call uncertain. In germline, CDR1 is MGHDK, CDR2 SYGVNS. CDR3 size: 13 residues. V was shortened by 3 bases and J by 13 bases, with 16 bases between the two germline ends. CDR3 bases: TGTGCCAGCAGTGATTTTGGCAGCGTGAAGCAGTACTTC. This encodes CASSDFGSVKQYF.

About this clonotype: The germline gene is not matched at one end of the junction; a read error may be the cause. The genes are TRBV7-2 and TRBJ2-2; D gene unclear. The CDR3 spans 13 residues. Germline V CDR1 and CDR2: SGHTA, FQGNSA. This chain's CDR3 is CAGSLGRTGELFF. CDR3 coding DNA: TGTGCCGGCAGCTTAGGTAGAACCGGGGAGCTGTTTTTT.

The J gene is TRBJ2-3, the V gene TRBV25-1; 11 bases line up with TRBD1. The V gene's germline CDR1 is MGHDK and CDR2 SYGVNS. There are 15 residues in the CDR3. V shed 4 bases, J shed 4 bases, and the junction held 4 bases outside the gene matches. For the CDR3, the DNA is TGTGCCAGCAGTGCCTGGACAGGGGGCGCAGATACGCAGTATTTT. Encoded protein: CASSAWTGGADTQYF.

V gene TRBV20-1 combines with J gene TRBJ1-5, with unresolved D. V lost 3 bases and J 1 base, leaving 16 bases between the germline ends. The V gene's germline CDR1 is DFQATT and CDR2 SNEGSKA (reference sequence). The CDR3 is made up of 16 amino acids. For the CDR3, the DNA is TGCAGTGCTAGCACCATCCTTGGAAGAAGCAATCAGCCCCAGCATTTT. Translated: CSASTILGRSNQPQHF.

The chain combines TRBV20-1 with TRBJ2-2, with D perhaps TRBD1 (6 bases). Germline CDR1 is DFQATT and CDR2 is SNEGSKA (reference sequence). This CDR3 has 13 amino acids. V was clipped by 3 bases and J by 4 bases, with 9 bases between them. The CDR3 DNA reads TGCAGTGCTAGTGGGACACTCACCGGGGAGCTGTTTTTT. Translated, it gives CSASGTLTGELFF.

This chain connects TRBV29-1 to TRBJ1-1; the D is unclear. Trimming took 5 bases from V and 0 from J, leaving 13 bases between them. The CDR3 contains 14 residues. Germline loops: CDR1 SQVTM, CDR2 ANQGSEA. The CDR3 region is CSVRGGALNTEAFF. The CDR3 DNA sequence: TGCAGCGTTCGCGGAGGAGCCCTGAACACTGAAGCTTTCTTT.

This clonotype was seen a handful of times. The rearrangement joins TRBV9 to TRBJ2-3, with 14 bases that match TRBD2. CDR3 length equals 16 residues. Germline CDR1 SGDLS, CDR2 YYNGEE. Trimming removed 6 bases from V and 4 bases from J; junction bases left unmatched: 7. CDR3 sequence (DNA): TGTGCCAGCACCCTGACTAGCGGGGGGGCCGCAGATACGCAGTATTTT. Encoded protein: CASTLTSGGAADTQYF.

The chain has TRBV3-1 and TRBJ2-5; 10 bases map to TRBD2. CDR1 is LGHDT and CDR2 is YNNKEL in the germline V gene (reference sequence). With 0 bases clipped from V and 0 bases from J, the junction kept 1 base outside the gene matches. This CDR3 comprises 16 residues. DNA of the CDR3: TGTGCCAGCAGCCAAGAGGGGACTAGCGACCAAGAGACCCAGTACTTC. Encoded protein: CASSQEGTSDQETQYF.

The genes are TRBV12-3 or TRBV12-4 and TRBJ2-5; tentative D call: TRBD1 (5 bases). CDR3 length: 13 residues. Trimming took 5 bases from V and 1 from J, leaving 8 bases between them. CDR3 nucleotides: TGTGCCAGCAGTGGGGCAGGCCAAGAGACCCAGTACTTC. Its protein product is CASSGAGQETQYF.

The gene calls are TRBV11-2 and TRBJ2-4; no firm D call. Germline V gives CDR1 SGHAT, CDR2 FQNNGV. CDR3 length: 13 amino acids. Trimming shortened V by 6 bases and J by 13 bases, and 19 bases separated the two germline ends. This chain's CDR3 is CASRSSLSYKQYF. CDR3 coding DNA: TGTGCCAGCAGATCCTCACTCTCCTACAAGCAGTACTTC.

This sequence joins TRBV6-5 and TRBJ2-3, with a tentative D call TRBD2 (5 bases). With 6 bases removed from V and 0 bases from J, the gap between germline ends came to 13 bases. The CDR3 has 15 amino acids. Germline CDR1 and CDR2: MNHEY and SVGAGI. The CDR3 nucleotides read TGTGCCAGCAGCCTCGGGGATACTAGCACAGATACGCAGTATTTT. Translated, it gives CASSLGDTSTDTQYF.

V is TRBV2 and J is TRBJ1-4; 7 bases agree with TRBD1. V dropped 6 bases and J dropped 8; count of bases not matched to a gene: 6. Germline loops: CDR1 SNHLY, CDR2 FYNNEI. The CDR3 totals 13 residues. CDR3 loop: CASRRGTDEKLFF. In DNA form, the CDR3 reads TGTGCCAGCAGGAGAGGGACAGACGAAAAACTGTTTTTT.

Regarding this clonotype: Possible read error: a much larger clone is one base away. The chain is built from TRBV3-1 and TRBJ2-5; TRBD1 is a possible D gene (5 bases). This CDR3 region has 14 residues. CDR1 is LGHDT, CDR2 YNNKEL, per germline (reference sequence). V was trimmed by 5 bases and J by 5 bases, leaving 15 bases between them. The CDR3: CASSVTGTSETQYF. In DNA form, the CDR3 reads TGTGCCAGCAGCGTAACAGGTACCAGCGAGACCCAGTACTTC.